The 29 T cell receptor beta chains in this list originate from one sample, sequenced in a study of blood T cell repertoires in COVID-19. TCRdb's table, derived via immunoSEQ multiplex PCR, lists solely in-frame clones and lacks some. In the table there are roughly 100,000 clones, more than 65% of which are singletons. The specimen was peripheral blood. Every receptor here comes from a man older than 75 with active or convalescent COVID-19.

The CDR3 sequence is CASRATGGEGNTEAFF. CDR3 nucleotides: TGTGCCAGCAGGGCGACAGGGGGCGAGGGGAACACTGAAGCTTTCTTT. V is TRBV2 and J is TRBJ1-1; the match to TRBD1 covers 10 bases. The CDR3 covers 16 residues. The V gene's germline CDR1 is SNHLY and CDR2 FYNNEI. The trim removed 6 bases at V and 1 base at J, leaving 8 bases unmatched.

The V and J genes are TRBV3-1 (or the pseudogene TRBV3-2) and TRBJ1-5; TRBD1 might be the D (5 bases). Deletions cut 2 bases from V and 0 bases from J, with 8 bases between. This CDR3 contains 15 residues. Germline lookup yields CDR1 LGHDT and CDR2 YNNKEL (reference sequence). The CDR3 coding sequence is TGTGCCAGCAGCCAATACAGGACTAGCAATCAGCCCCAGCATTTT. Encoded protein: CASSQYRTSNQPQHF.

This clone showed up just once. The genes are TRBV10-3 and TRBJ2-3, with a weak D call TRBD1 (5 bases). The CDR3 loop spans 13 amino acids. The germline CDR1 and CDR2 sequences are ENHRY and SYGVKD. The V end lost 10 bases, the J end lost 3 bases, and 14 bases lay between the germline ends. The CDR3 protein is CATTSKGTDTQYF. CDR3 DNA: TGTGCCACGACCTCGAAGGGGACAGATACGCAGTATTTT.

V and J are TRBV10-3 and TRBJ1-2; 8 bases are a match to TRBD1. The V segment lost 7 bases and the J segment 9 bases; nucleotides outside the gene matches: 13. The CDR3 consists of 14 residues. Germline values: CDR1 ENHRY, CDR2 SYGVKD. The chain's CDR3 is CAINPGTGSFRYTF. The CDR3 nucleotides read TGTGCCATCAACCCCGGGACAGGATCTTTTCGCTACACCTTC.

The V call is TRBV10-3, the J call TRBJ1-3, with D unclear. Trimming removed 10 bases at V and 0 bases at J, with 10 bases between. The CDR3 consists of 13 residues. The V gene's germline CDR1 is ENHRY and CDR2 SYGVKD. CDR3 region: CATSGGSGNTIYF. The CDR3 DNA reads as TGTGCCACTAGCGGCGGCTCTGGAAACACCATATATTTT.

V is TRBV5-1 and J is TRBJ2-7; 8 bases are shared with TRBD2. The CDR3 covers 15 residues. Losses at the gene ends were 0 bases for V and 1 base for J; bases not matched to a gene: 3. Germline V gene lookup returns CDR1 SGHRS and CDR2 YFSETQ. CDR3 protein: CASSLVLAESYEQYF. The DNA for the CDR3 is TGCGCCAGCAGCTTGGTACTAGCGGAATCCTACGAGCAGTACTTC.

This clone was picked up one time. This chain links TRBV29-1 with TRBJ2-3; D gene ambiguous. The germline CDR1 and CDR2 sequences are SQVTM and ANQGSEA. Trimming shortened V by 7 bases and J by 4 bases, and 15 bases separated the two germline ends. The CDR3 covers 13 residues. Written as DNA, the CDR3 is TGCAGCGCTGTGGTGGCAGTTCCAGATACGCAGTATTTT. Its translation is CSAVVAVPDTQYF.

The CDR3 loop reads CASSERGGNTDTQYF. The CDR3, as DNA: TGTGCCAGCAGCGAGCGGGGGGGCAACACAGATACGCAGTATTTT. The chain links TRBV7-9 to TRBJ2-3, with 10 bases aligning to TRBD2. Germline V gene sequence: CDR1 SEHNR, CDR2 FQNEAQ (reference sequence). CDR3 length equals 15 residues. The V gene end was trimmed by 5 bases and the J gene end by 2 bases; junction bases not matched to a gene: 4.

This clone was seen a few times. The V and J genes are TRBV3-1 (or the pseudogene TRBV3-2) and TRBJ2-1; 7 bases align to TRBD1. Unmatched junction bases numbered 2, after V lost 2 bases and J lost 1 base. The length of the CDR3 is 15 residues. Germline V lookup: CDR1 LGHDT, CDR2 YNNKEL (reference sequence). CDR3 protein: CASSQTTGSYNEQFF. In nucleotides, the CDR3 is TGTGCCAGCAGCCAAACGACAGGGTCCTACAATGAGCAGTTCTTC.

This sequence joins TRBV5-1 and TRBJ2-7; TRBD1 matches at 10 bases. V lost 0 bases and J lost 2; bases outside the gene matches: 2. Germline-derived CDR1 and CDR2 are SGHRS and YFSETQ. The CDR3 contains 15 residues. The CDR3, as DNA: TGCGCCAGCAGCTTGGTAGACAGGGGGCCCTACGAGCAGTACTTC. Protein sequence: CASSLVDRGPYEQYF.

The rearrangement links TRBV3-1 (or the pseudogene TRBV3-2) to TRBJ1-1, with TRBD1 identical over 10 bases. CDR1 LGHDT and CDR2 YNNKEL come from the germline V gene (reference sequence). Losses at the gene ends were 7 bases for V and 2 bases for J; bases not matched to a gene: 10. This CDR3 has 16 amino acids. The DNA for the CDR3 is TGTGCCAGCAAGAAGGGACAGGGGCTAAGAAACACTGAAGCTTTCTTT. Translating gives CASKKGQGLRNTEAFF.

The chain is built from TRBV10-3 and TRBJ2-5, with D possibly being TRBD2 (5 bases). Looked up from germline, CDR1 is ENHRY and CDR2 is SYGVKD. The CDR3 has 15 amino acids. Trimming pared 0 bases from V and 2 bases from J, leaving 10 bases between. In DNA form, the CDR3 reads TGTGCCATCAGTGAGTCGGGCGGGCCACAAGAGACCCAGTACTTC. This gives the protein CAISESGGPQETQYF.

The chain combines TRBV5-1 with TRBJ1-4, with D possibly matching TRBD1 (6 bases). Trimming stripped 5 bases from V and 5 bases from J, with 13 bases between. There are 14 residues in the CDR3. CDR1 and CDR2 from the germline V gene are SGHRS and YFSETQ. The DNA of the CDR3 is TGCGCCAGCAGTCCCGGGACAAGGAATGAAAAACTGTTTTTT. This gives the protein CASSPGTRNEKLFF.

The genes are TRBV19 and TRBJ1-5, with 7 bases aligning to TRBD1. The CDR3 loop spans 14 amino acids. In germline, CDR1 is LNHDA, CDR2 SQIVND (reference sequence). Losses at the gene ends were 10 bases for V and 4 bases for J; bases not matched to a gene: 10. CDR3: CATRSGTENQPQHF. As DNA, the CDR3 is TGTGCCACCCGTTCCGGGACAGAAAATCAGCCCCAGCATTTT.

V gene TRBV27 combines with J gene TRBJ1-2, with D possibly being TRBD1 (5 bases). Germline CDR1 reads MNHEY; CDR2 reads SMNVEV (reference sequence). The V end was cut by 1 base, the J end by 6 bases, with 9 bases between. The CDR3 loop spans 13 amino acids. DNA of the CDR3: TGTGCCAGCAGTTTATGGGTAGGGGATGGCTACACCTTC. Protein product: CASSLWVGDGYTF.

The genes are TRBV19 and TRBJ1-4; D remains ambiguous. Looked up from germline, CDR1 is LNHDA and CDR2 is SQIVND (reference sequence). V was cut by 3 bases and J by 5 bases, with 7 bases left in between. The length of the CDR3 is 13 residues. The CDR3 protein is CASSIRTNEKLFF. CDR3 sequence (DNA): TGTGCCAGTAGTATTCGAACAAATGAAAAACTGTTTTTT.

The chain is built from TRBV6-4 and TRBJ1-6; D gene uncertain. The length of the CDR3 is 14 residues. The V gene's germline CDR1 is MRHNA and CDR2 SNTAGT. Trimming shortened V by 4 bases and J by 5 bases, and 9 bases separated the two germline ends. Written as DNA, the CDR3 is TGTGCCAGCAGTGCTGGAGCAAATAATTCACCCCTCCACTTT. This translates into CASSAGANNSPLHF.

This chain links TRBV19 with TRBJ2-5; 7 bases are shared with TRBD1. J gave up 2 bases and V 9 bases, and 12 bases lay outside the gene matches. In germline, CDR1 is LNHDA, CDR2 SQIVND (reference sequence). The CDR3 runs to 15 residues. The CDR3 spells CASGQTGLGQETQYF. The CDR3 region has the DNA TGTGCCAGCGGACAGACAGGGTTGGGGCAAGAGACCCAGTACTTC.

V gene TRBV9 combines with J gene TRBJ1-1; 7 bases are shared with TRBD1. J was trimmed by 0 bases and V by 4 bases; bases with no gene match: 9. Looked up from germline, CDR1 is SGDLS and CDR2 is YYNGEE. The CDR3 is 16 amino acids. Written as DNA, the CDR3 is TGTGCCAGCAGCCAGTGGGCAGGGGGATTGAACACTGAAGCTTTCTTT. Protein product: CASSQWAGGLNTEAFF.

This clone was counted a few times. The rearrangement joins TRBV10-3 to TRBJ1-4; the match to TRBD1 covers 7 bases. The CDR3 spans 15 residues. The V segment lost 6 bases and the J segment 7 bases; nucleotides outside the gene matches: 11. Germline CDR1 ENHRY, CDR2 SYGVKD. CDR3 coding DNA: TGTGCCATCAGCACAGGACAGGCCGCCGGTGAAAAACTGTTTTTT. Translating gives CAISTGQAAGEKLFF.

The CDR3 loop is CASSKPGDRISNQPQHF. The CDR3 region has the DNA TGTGCCAGCAGCAAACCGGGGGACAGAATTAGCAATCAGCCCCAGCATTTT. V is TRBV21-1 and J is TRBJ1-5; the table's D gene call, TRBD1, was not cross checked with the DNA. TRBV21-1 is designated a pseudogene. The CDR3 has 17 amino acids.

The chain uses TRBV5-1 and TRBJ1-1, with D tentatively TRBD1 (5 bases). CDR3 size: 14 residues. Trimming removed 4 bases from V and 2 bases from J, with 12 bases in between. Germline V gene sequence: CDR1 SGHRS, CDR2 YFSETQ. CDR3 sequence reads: CASSPDTLNTEAFF. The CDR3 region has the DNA TGCGCCAGCAGCCCGGACACCCTTAACACTGAAGCTTTCTTT.

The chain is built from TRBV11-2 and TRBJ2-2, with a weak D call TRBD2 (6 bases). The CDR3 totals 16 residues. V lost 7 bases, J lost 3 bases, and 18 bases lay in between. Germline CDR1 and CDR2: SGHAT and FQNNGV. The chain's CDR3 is CASNPGEGTDTGELFF. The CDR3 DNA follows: TGTGCCAGCAACCCGGGAGAGGGGACGGACACCGGGGAGCTGTTTTTT.

The CDR3: CASSQDRGLLGRYGYTF. The CDR3 DNA follows: TGCGCCAGCAGCCAAGACAGGGGCCTCTTGGGACGGTATGGCTACACCTTC. V gene TRBV4-3 combines with J gene TRBJ1-2; possibly TRBD1 for D (6 bases). The length of the CDR3 is 17 residues. In germline, CDR1 is LGHNA, CDR2 YSLEER. Trimming cost V 0 bases and J 5 bases, with 19 bases left between them.

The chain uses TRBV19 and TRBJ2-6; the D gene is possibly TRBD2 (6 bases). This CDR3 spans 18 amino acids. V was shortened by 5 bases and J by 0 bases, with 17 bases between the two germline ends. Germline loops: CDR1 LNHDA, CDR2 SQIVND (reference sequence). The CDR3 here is CASSSPWDFISGANVLTF. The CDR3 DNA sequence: TGTGCCAGTAGTTCCCCCTGGGACTTCATCTCTGGGGCCAACGTCCTGACTTTC.

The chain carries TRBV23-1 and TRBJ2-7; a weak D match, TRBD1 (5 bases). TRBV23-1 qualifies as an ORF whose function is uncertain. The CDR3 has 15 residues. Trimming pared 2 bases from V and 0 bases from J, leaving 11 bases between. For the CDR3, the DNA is TGCGCCAGCAGTCAAGACTCGGACACCTCCTACGAGCAGTACTTC. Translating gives CASSQDSDTSYEQYF.

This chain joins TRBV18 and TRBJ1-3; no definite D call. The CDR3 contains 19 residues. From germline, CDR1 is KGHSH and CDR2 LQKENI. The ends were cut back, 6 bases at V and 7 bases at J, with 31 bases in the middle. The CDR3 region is CASSQPGVGGGLIGNTIYF. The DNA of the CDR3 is TGTGCCAGCTCGCAACCGGGAGTCGGAGGAGGCTTAATAGGGAACACCATATATTTT.

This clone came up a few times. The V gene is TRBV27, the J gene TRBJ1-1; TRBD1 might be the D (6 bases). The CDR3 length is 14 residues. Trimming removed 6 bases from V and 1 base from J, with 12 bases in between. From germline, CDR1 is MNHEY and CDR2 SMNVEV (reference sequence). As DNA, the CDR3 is TGTGCCAGCAGACACAGGGAGGGGAACACTGAAGCTTTCTTT. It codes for CASRHREGNTEAFF.

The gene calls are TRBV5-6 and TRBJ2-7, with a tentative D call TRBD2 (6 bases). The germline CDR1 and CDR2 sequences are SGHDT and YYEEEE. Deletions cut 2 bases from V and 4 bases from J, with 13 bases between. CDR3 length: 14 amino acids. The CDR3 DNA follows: TGTGCCAGCAGCTTTGGGTTCGCGGGGTACGAGCAGTACTTC. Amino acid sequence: CASSFGFAGYEQYF.